This is a list of T cell receptor beta chains from one sample in a study of blood T cell repertoires in COVID-19. Clones were sequenced by immunoSEQ multiplex PCR, and TCRdb holds only the in-frame ones, with some missing. This sample has roughly 220,000 clones, with approximately 90% found just once. The sequencing sample was made of peripheral blood. These receptor sequences come from a woman in her forties or fifties with COVID-19, enrolled during active disease. CDR3s leave out the opening cysteine and the closing phenylalanine or tryptophan. The size field is filled for only some rows; it gives once, few, many or a size class.

clone size: many
J gene: TRBJ1-2
V gene: TRBV28
CDR3 protein: ASKSTGVDGYT

clone size: .
J gene: TRBJ2-3
V gene: TRBV5-1
CDR3 protein: ASSFRQLDTQY

clone size: .
J gene: TRBJ1-3
V gene: TRBV7-8
CDR3 protein: ASSIGGRHSGNTIY

clone size: once
J gene: TRBJ1-4
V gene: TRBV5-5
CDR3 protein: ASSLEGANEKLF

clone size: .
J gene: TRBJ1-1
V gene: TRBV10-2
CDR3 protein: ASSGQAGTEAF

clone size: .
J gene: TRBJ1-1
V gene: TRBV15
CDR3 protein: ATSRGGGYVEAF

clone size: once
J gene: TRBJ2-7
V gene: TRBV27
CDR3 protein: ASSLLPGTGASYEQY

clone size: .
J gene: TRBJ1-2
V gene: TRBV25-1
CDR3 protein: ASLEGTGVGGGYT

clone size: .
J gene: TRBJ2-1
V gene: TRBV7-2
CDR3 protein: ASSPRTSGGATNEQF

clone size: .
J gene: TRBJ1-5
V gene: TRBV18
CDR3 protein: ASSVGGGNQPQH

clone size: .
J gene: TRBJ2-1
V gene: TRBV7-6
CDR3 protein: ASSTGLAGGPGEQF